The TCR beta chain under discussion was sequenced for a study of T-cell memory formation after mild COVID-19. Study-wide points: Day 15 to 85 contracting clones showed balanced CD4/CD8; day 15 to 37 expanders favored CD4+.

TCRdb analysed the 5' RACE reads with MiXCR anew, one entry per CDR3 protein. The sample carries roughly 100,000 distinct CDR3 sequences, approximately 17% recorded once. The CDR3 totals 20 residues. Germline assignment: CDR1 DFQATT and CDR2 SNEGSKA (reference sequence). J was trimmed by 4 bases and V by 2 bases; bases with no gene match: 18. This clonotype has a handful of counts. Its specificity is not known. The sample was PBMCs or a T cell subset sorted from them (not recorded which). This clonotype was sampled from an adult woman who had mild COVID-19 (a few samples of this study predate the infection). Cell type and time point are not known. V is TRBV20-1 and J is TRBJ2-1, with TRBD2 matching over 12 bases. The CDR3 nucleotides are TGCAGTGCTAGACCCTACTCGACTAGCGGGAGTAAGAGGGGTTACAATGAGCAGTTCTTC. Translated, it gives CSARPYSTSGSKRGYNEQFF.